A selection of T cell receptor beta chains follows, all from one sample in a study of T cell responses to AZD1222 COVID-19 vaccine. Clones were sequenced by immunoSEQ multiplex PCR, and TCRdb holds only the in-frame ones, with some missing. The repertoire holds 75,000 to 100,000 clones, with 80% to 95% as singletons. Sample: peripheral blood, taken 28 days after the second AZD1222 dose. These receptors were collected from an adult who received the AZD1222 COVID-19 vaccine. The CDR3 runs from the conserved cysteine through the conserved F or W. A D gene is named only where the DNA matches it firmly. Expanded clones get a size class; other rows say once, few or many, or leave the size out.

>NA|NA|TRBV5-1|13|TRBJ1-1
TGCGCCAGCAGCGCCTCAATAAACACTGAAGCTTTCTTT
CASSASINTEAFF
>NA|NA|TRBV5-1|15|TRBJ2-1
TGCGCCAGCAACCTCAGGGGCGACTACTACAATGAGCAGTTCTTC
CASNLRGDYYNEQFF
>TRBD1|NA|TRBV28|15|TRBJ2-2
TGTGCCAGCACCCTAGACAGGGCTTACACCGGGGAGCTGTTTTTT
CASTLDRAYTGELFF
>NA|NA|TRBV11-2|13|TRBJ2-7
TGTGCCAGCAGCTCCAGGTGGGCTAATGAGCAGTACTTC
CASSSRWANEQYF
>NA|NA|TRBV28|11|TRBJ1-5
TGTGCCAGCAGTTTTGGAGGGCCCCAGCATTTT
CASSFGGPQHF
>NA|NA|TRBV5-1|13|TRBJ1-4
TGCGCCAGCAGCTTGGGGATTAATGAAAAACTGTTTTTT
CASSLGINEKLFF
>NA|NA|TRBV7-6|15|TRBJ2-5
TGTGCCAGCAGCCCCGGGGGGCAGGGTGGGGAGACCCAGTACTTC
CASSPGGQGGETQYF
>NA|NA|TRBV7-9|13|TRBJ1-1
TGTGCCAGCAGCTTAGGGACGAACACTGAAGCTTTCTTT
CASSLGTNTEAFF
>NA|NA|TRBV6-1|13|TRBJ2-5
TGTGCCAGCAGTGAAGTAGGGTTAAGGACCCAGTACTTC
CASSEVGLRTQYF
>NA|NA|TRBV6-4|14|TRBJ1-2
TGTGCCAACCTTGACGGGCAGCTGAACTATGGCTACACCTTC
CANLDGQLNYGYTF
>NA|NA|TRBV6-6|11|TRBJ2-4
TGTGCCAGCAGTTACTCGGACATTCAGTACTTC
CASSYSDIQYF
>TRBD1|NA|TRBV7-2|16|TRBJ2-7
TGTGCCAGCAGTCGTTTGACGGGACAGGGGACGAACGAGCAGTACTTC
CASSRLTGQGTNEQYF
>NA|NA|TRBV4-1|14|TRBJ2-7
TGCGCCAGCAGCCAAGGAAAGAGGAGCATCGAGCAGTACTTC
CASSQGKRSIEQYF
>NA|few|TRBV6-1|14|TRBJ1-2
TGTGCCAGCAGTGAAGATCGGGGCCGCTATGGCTACACCTTC
CASSEDRGRYGYTF
>NA|NA|TRBV5-1|16|TRBJ2-5
TGCGCCAGCAGCACCGGAAAGGGCCACCAGCAAGAGACCCAGTACTTC
CASSTGKGHQQETQYF
>NA|NA|TRBV12-3/TRBV12-4|13|TRBJ1-4
TGTGCCAGCAGCAGGGACCTTAATGAAAAACTGTTTTTT
CASSRDLNEKLFF
>TRBD1|NA|TRBV25-1|13|TRBJ2-7
TGTGCCAGCAGGGACAGGGTAGGATACGAGCAGTACTTC
CASRDRVGYEQYF
>TRBD2|NA|TRBV5-4|15|TRBJ2-1
TGTGCCAGCAGCTTGGACCCCGGGAGGGACGATGAGCAGTTCTTC
CASSLDPGRDDEQFF
>TRBD2|NA|TRBV2|15|TRBJ2-5
TGTGCCAGCAGTCCTAGCGGGGTCATTTTGGAGACCCAGTACTTC
CASSPSGVILETQYF
>NA|NA|TRBV29-1|14|TRBJ2-3
TGCGCGGTGGCCCAATTGAAGAGCACAGATACGCAGTATTTT
CAVAQLKSTDTQYF
>NA|NA|TRBV6-6|17|TRBJ1-5
TGTGCCAGCAGTCTTGGTAGGGGGGCAAATAGCAATCAGCCCCAGCATTTT
CASSLGRGANSNQPQHF
>NA|NA|TRBV7-9|12|TRBJ1-1
TGTGCCAGCAGCTTAGAGGCGACTGAAGCTTTCTTT
CASSLEATEAFF
>NA|once|TRBV12-5|12|TRBJ1-2
TGTGCTAGTGGTTTGGGCCAGGGGGGCTACACCTTC
CASGLGQGGYTF
>NA|NA|TRBV3-1/TRBV3-2|12|TRBJ1-2
TGTGCCAGCAGCCACCATTCTACGACGGAACACTTC
CASSHHSTTEHF
>NA|NA|TRBV7-9|15|TRBJ1-5
TGTGCCAGCAGCTTAACCGGCCAGGACAATCAGCCCCAGCATTTT
CASSLTGQDNQPQHF
>NA|NA|TRBV20-1|11|TRBJ1-2
TGCAGTGCTCCGACGGACTATGGCTACACCTTC
CSAPTDYGYTF
>NA|NA|TRBV30|13|TRBJ1-5
TGTGCCTGGGGCGAGGTGGGCTTCCAGCCCCAGCATTTT
CAWGEVGFQPQHF
>TRBD1|few|TRBV6-6|16|TRBJ2-7
TGTGCCAGCAGTTACCCCGACAGGGGTTCAACCTACGAGCAGTACTTC
CASSYPDRGSTYEQYF
>NA|NA|TRBV3-1/TRBV3-2|14|TRBJ1-2
TGTGCCAGCAGCCAAGGGGGTAGTTTTTCTGGCTACACCTTC
CASSQGGSFSGYTF
>TRBD2|NA|TRBV7-6|17|TRBJ2-2
TGTGCCAGCAGCCGGACTAGCGGGGGGGCGGAGACCGGGGAGCTGTTTTTT
CASSRTSGGAETGELFF
>TRBD1|NA|TRBV18|15|TRBJ2-1
TGTGCCAGCTCACCCGGACAGGGCGCCTACAATGAGCAGTTCTTC
CASSPGQGAYNEQFF
>TRBD1|NA|TRBV7-9|15|TRBJ2-7
TGTGCCAGCAGCTTTCCTGGACAGGGGTTCCACGAGCAGTACTTC
CASSFPGQGFHEQYF
>NA|NA|TRBV15|17|TRBJ2-1
TGTGCCACCAGCAGTGGAGGGACAGTACTACGAGGGAATGAGCAGTTCTTC
CATSSGGTVLRGNEQFF
>NA|NA|TRBV2|16|TRBJ1-2
TGTGCCAGCAGAGTACAGGGACTAGGACCTAACTATGGCTACACCTTC
CASRVQGLGPNYGYTF
>NA|NA|TRBV4-3|14|TRBJ2-2
TGCGCCAGCAGCCAAGATCTCGCCATCCGGGAGCTGTTTTTT
CASSQDLAIRELFF
>NA|NA|TRBV11-3|12|TRBJ2-1
TGTGCCAGCAGCTTACTGGGAGATGAGCAGTTCTTC
CASSLLGDEQFF
>NA|once|TRBV9|18|TRBJ2-1
TGTGCCAGCAGCGTATCCCCTACTCACACGTTAACCTACAATGAGCAGTTCTTC
CASSVSPTHTLTYNEQFF
>NA|NA|TRBV6-1|17|TRBJ2-5
TGTGCCAGCAGTGAAGCTTGGGGAAAAAAGTACCAAGAGACCCAGTACTTC
CASSEAWGKKYQETQYF
>NA|few|TRBV5-1|14|TRBJ1-1
TGCGCCAGCAGCTTGGTCGATTCTAACACTGAAGCTTTCTTT
CASSLVDSNTEAFF
>TRBD2|NA|TRBV29-1|13|TRBJ2-7
TGCAGCGTTGATTCGGCTAGCGGTTACGAGCAGTACTTC
CSVDSASGYEQYF
>NA|NA|TRBV27|14|TRBJ1-1
TGTGCCAGCAGTTTAGTCCCCGGCCTTTCTGAAGCTTTCTTT
CASSLVPGLSEAFF
>NA|once|TRBV28|14|TRBJ1-5
TGTGCCAGCGCCCCGGGGGGCAGCAATCAGCCCCAGCATTTT
CASAPGGSNQPQHF
>NA|NA|TRBV3-1/TRBV3-2|16|TRBJ1-3
TGTGCCAGCAGCCAAGAGAGGGGAGCTCCTGGAAACACCATATATTTT
CASSQERGAPGNTIYF
>NA|NA|TRBV3-1/TRBV3-2|14|TRBJ2-5
TGTGCCAGCAGCCACCTTAGCCAGGAGGGGACCCAGTACTTC
CASSHLSQEGTQYF
>NA|NA|TRBV9|14|TRBJ1-4
TGTGCCAGCAGCGTAGCTGTCTCGCCGGAAAAACTGTTTTTT
CASSVAVSPEKLFF
>NA|few|TRBV7-9|15|TRBJ1-2
TGTGCCAGCAGCTTAGGGAGCAGGGAGACCAGCGGTGACACCTTC
CASSLGSRETSGDTF
>NA|NA|TRBV28|14|TRBJ1-5
TGTGCCAGCAGTAGGATCCGGAGCAATCAGCCCCAGCATTTT
CASSRIRSNQPQHF
>NA|once|TRBV3-1/TRBV3-2|14|TRBJ1-6
TGTGCCAGCAGCCAAATTACAAGGAATTCACCCCTCCACTTT
CASSQITRNSPLHF
>NA|once|TRBV7-2|15|TRBJ2-7
TGTGCCAGCAGCCCCGGGGCCCAGAGGAGCTACGAGCAGTACTTC
CASSPGAQRSYEQYF
>NA|NA|TRBV19|14|TRBJ2-7
TGTGCCAGTAGTGTAAACAGGGTGGACTACGAGCAGTACTTC
CASSVNRVDYEQYF
>NA|NA|TRBV7-2|15|TRBJ2-1
TGTGCCAGCAGCTTACAGACGGCCAACTACAATGAGCAGTTCTTC
CASSLQTANYNEQFF
>NA|NA|TRBV6-5|15|TRBJ2-1
TGTGCCAGCAGTTACTCCCGAAGCTCCTACAATGAGCAGTTCTTC
CASSYSRSSYNEQFF
>NA|NA|TRBV6-5|11|TRBJ2-5
TGTGCCAGCAGTTCTTCAGAGACCCAGTACTTC
CASSSSETQYF
>NA|NA|TRBV6-4|14|TRBJ1-6
TGTGCCAGCAGTGCGGGGGGATTCAATTCACCCCTCCACTTT
CASSAGGFNSPLHF